The present T cell receptor (beta chain) was sequenced within a study of early stage breast cancer tumors (dated by TCRdb to about 2017). A note on the overall study: Of the approximately 15 invasive breast tumors, roughly 13 were found to be estrogen receptor-positive, progesterone receptor-positive and HER2-negative. About 70% of the 12 ER+/PR+/HER2- tumors were invasive ductal carcinomas, while the other four were invasive lobular carcinomas. On average, each sample got about 9.3-fold read coverage. A total of about 2.9 million templates, representing under 1.1 million unique clonotypes, were detected across all samples.

The study profiled bulk TCR beta-chain repertoires in matched peripheral blood, tumor and adjacent normal breast tissue taken from some 17 patients with early-stage breast cancer. Before surgery, about 4.5-10 mL of whole blood was collected in EDTA tubes and processed within 2 hours. Ficoll-Paque centrifugation in SepMate-50 tubes was used to isolate peripheral blood mononuclear cells. PBMCs were cryopreserved in aliquots of 2 to 4 million cells in about 90% FBS with roughly 10% DMSO and kept in liquid nitrogen. Genomic DNA was extracted with the Qiagen AllPrep DNA/RNA Mini kit. Two independent genomic DNA replicates were amplified for each sample, with around 0.5 ug used for blood and around 1.5 ug for tumor or normal breast. TCRB sequencing of genomic DNA was carried out with the ImmunoSeq Intro kit according to the manufacturer's instructions. For absolute quantification, the approximately 32-cycle multiplex PCR included proprietary primers along with spike-in control sequences. Single-end 150-bp reads were used to sequence an 87-bp fragment covering the CDR3 and the flanking V and J genes. Seven samples, with two replicates for each sample, were multiplexed per lane of an Illumina MiSeq using version 3.0 chemistry. On the study's bioinformatics: Raw data were processed by the vendor's proprietary pipeline, with both replicates merged into one result per sample. Productive rearrangements sharing the V-gene family, CDR3 amino acid sequence and J-gene segment were defined as clonotypes. To compute clonality, the normalized Shannon entropy (Pielou evenness) of TCRB abundances was subtracted from 1. To estimate T cell density, the total number of templates was divided by the number of input cells, which was inferred from the amount of DNA input. Recon was used with default parameters to estimate total repertoire diversity and clonality. Tumor-enriched clonotypes were defined as having over 0.1% abundance in tumor and at least 32-fold higher abundance than in normal breast. TCRdb carries this immuneACCESS record with in-frame sequences only. Its versions omit some clonotypes, under half of them owing to an unresolved V gene in the studies checked, with the rest unexplained. V and J calls and clone size are copied from that table; D and trimming were computed from the DNA. Recorded for this sample are approximately 48,000 clones; under 95% of them occurred a single time. The ten top clones hold 5% of the sample.

CDR1 is given as SNHLY and CDR2 as FYNNEI, both from the germline V gene. From the cysteine through the phenylalanine, the CDR3 covers 15 amino acids. The sequence is cut down to CDR3 DNA, 45 bases in frame from base 1. The junction shows trimming of 7 bases on V and 3 bases on J, and the gene matches do not reach 2 bases of it. Paper-wide results and their limitations: Repertoires from blood and normal breast were more alike than repertoires from blood and tumor, and in about 90% of the 16 patients, comparing each tissue with blood separated tumor from normal. The small cohort size prevented analysis by tumor subtype. Chain pairing and functional markers such as CD4, CD8 and FOXP3 were not captured by bulk genomic DNA sequencing of unsorted cells. Compared with adjacent normal breast tissue, tumors had approximately 2.5-fold higher T cell density and higher clonality. Enriched TCRB sequences shared across patients were mostly commonly generated sequences, unlikely to play an important role in the tumor microenvironment.

To note about this clone: The specificity of this receptor is unknown. Per-base quality was not reported, and no clone a single base away is much larger than it.

The sequenced sample consisted of blood. This TCR came from a person between 65 and 80 years old with breast cancer. The chain is encoded by TRBV2 joined to TRBJ2-2, and 13 junctional nucleotides match TRBD2. The CDR3 region: CASKGLAGHTGELFF. The DNA is TGTGCCAGCAAGGGACTAGCGGGGCACACCGGGGAGCTGTTTTTT.